This is a list of T cell receptor beta chains from one sample in a study of neurological immune-mediated disorders. Each CDR3 protein is one row after TCRdb ran MiXCR on the 5' RACE reads. The data hold under 70,000 distinct CDR3 sequences, with roughly 3.5% observed a single time. Sequenced input: PBMCs. The receptor source for this set is a woman aged 30 to 39 with multiple sclerosis. The CDR3 runs from the conserved cysteine through the conserved F or W. Each record gives: clone size, V gene, D gene, J gene, CDR3 protein, CDR3 DNA. D genes are given only for firm matches. Not every row has a clone size; where given, it reads once, few, many or a size class.

clone_size: many; v_call: TRBV6-6; d_call: .; j_call: TRBJ1-1; cdr3_aa: CASTEQNTEAFF; cdr3_nt: TGTGCCAGCACTGAGCAGAACACTGAAGCTTTCTTT
clone_size: .; v_call: TRBV6-6; d_call: .; j_call: TRBJ2-3; cdr3_aa: CASISVGTDTQYF; cdr3_nt: TGTGCCAGCATCTCCGTGGGCACAGATACGCAGTATTTT
clone_size: many; v_call: TRBV5-5; d_call: .; j_call: TRBJ1-2; cdr3_aa: CASSLKPPGYGYTF; cdr3_nt: TGTGCCAGCAGCTTGAAACCCCCGGGCTATGGCTACACCTTC
clone_size: many; v_call: TRBV5-5; d_call: TRBD1; j_call: TRBJ2-2; cdr3_aa: CASSVGQGLNTGELFF; cdr3_nt: TGTGCCAGCAGCGTCGGACAGGGGCTGAACACCGGGGAGCTGTTTTTT
clone_size: .; v_call: TRBV6-5; d_call: TRBD1; j_call: TRBJ2-1; cdr3_aa: CASRPPGQGDEQFF; cdr3_nt: TGTGCCAGCAGACCACCGGGACAGGGGGATGAGCAGTTCTTC
clone_size: many; v_call: TRBV5-1; d_call: TRBD1; j_call: TRBJ2-7; cdr3_aa: CASSRTGAVVYEQYF; cdr3_nt: TGCGCCAGCAGCCGTACAGGGGCGGTGGTCTACGAGCAGTACTTC
clone_size: many; v_call: TRBV7-2; d_call: .; j_call: TRBJ1-5; cdr3_aa: CASSSVQSNQPQHF; cdr3_nt: TGTGCCAGCAGCTCGGTACAGAGCAATCAGCCCCAGCATTTT
clone_size: many; v_call: TRBV5-1; d_call: .; j_call: TRBJ1-1; cdr3_aa: CASSLELAGTTEAFF; cdr3_nt: TGCGCCAGCAGCTTGGAATTGGCAGGGACCACTGAAGCTTTCTTT
clone_size: many; v_call: TRBV4-1; d_call: .; j_call: TRBJ1-1; cdr3_aa: CASSQGFSGPTEAFF; cdr3_nt: TGCGCCAGCAGCCAAGGTTTTTCGGGGCCCACTGAAGCTTTCTTT
clone_size: many; v_call: TRBV20-1; d_call: TRBD2; j_call: TRBJ2-3; cdr3_aa: CSASVLAGTDTQYF; cdr3_nt: TGCAGTGCTAGTGTCCTAGCGGGCACAGATACGCAGTATTTT
clone_size: .; v_call: TRBV7-9; d_call: .; j_call: TRBJ2-2; cdr3_aa: CASRPRAGSNTGELFF; cdr3_nt: TGTGCCAGCAGACCGAGGGCAGGGTCGAACACCGGGGAGCTGTTTTTT
clone_size: many; v_call: TRBV4-3; d_call: .; j_call: TRBJ2-5; cdr3_aa: CASSQEQSQETQYF; cdr3_nt: TGCGCCAGCAGCCAAGAACAGTCCCAAGAGACCCAGTACTTC
clone_size: many; v_call: TRBV28; d_call: .; j_call: TRBJ2-5; cdr3_aa: CASSWRIPETQYF; cdr3_nt: TGTGCCAGCAGTTGGAGGATCCCAGAGACCCAGTACTTC
clone_size: many; v_call: TRBV7-8; d_call: .; j_call: TRBJ1-5; cdr3_aa: CASSLSKYQPQHF; cdr3_nt: TGTGCCAGCAGTCTGAGTAAATACCAGCCCCAGCATTTT
clone_size: many; v_call: TRBV18; d_call: .; j_call: TRBJ2-1; cdr3_aa: CASSPRYPLDEQFF; cdr3_nt: TGTGCCAGCTCACCTCGGTACCCTTTGGATGAGCAGTTCTTC
clone_size: .; v_call: TRBV20-1; d_call: .; j_call: TRBJ1-1; cdr3_aa: CSVRFEFSHDTEAFF; cdr3_nt: TGCAGTGTTCGGTTCGAGTTTAGCCATGACACTGAAGCTTTCTTT
clone_size: many; v_call: TRBV6-6; d_call: .; j_call: TRBJ1-1; cdr3_aa: CASTAARTNTEAFF; cdr3_nt: TGTGCCAGCACCGCCGCTAGGACCAACACTGAAGCTTTCTTT
clone_size: many; v_call: TRBV9; d_call: TRBD1; j_call: TRBJ2-7; cdr3_aa: CASSMGQDEQYF; cdr3_nt: TGTGCCAGCAGCATGGGACAGGACGAGCAGTACTTC
clone_size: many; v_call: TRBV3-1; d_call: .; j_call: TRBJ1-4; cdr3_aa: CASSPSGTWEEKLFF; cdr3_nt: TGTGCCAGCAGCCCGTCCGGGACATGGGAAGAAAAACTGTTTTTT
clone_size: many; v_call: TRBV29-1; d_call: .; j_call: TRBJ1-1; cdr3_aa: CSVGPTATEAFF; cdr3_nt: TGCAGCGTTGGGCCAACAGCCACTGAAGCTTTCTTT
clone_size: many; v_call: TRBV7-3; d_call: .; j_call: TRBJ1-1; cdr3_aa: CASSLGGVAFF; cdr3_nt: TGTGCCAGCAGCTTAGGGGGTGTAGCTTTCTTT
clone_size: many; v_call: TRBV5-1; d_call: TRBD1; j_call: TRBJ2-7; cdr3_aa: CASSPGQANSEQYF; cdr3_nt: TGCGCCAGCAGCCCGGGACAGGCGAACTCCGAGCAGTACTTC
clone_size: many; v_call: TRBV7-2; d_call: .; j_call: TRBJ1-6; cdr3_aa: CASSLIGQPNSPLHF; cdr3_nt: TGTGCCAGCAGCTTAATAGGACAGCCGAATTCACCCCTCCACTTT
clone_size: many; v_call: TRBV25-1; d_call: .; j_call: TRBJ2-7; cdr3_aa: CASRGYEQYF; cdr3_nt: TGTGCCAGCAGGGGATACGAGCAGTACTTC
clone_size: few; v_call: TRBV20-1; d_call: .; j_call: TRBJ2-3; cdr3_aa: CSASASPSTDTQYF; cdr3_nt: TGCAGTGCTAGCGCTTCCCCTAGCACAGATACGCAGTATTTT
clone_size: many; v_call: TRBV5-1; d_call: .; j_call: TRBJ1-5; cdr3_aa: CARYPRQPQNF; cdr3_nt: TGCGCCAGGTACCCCCGACAGCCCCAGAATTTT
clone_size: many; v_call: TRBV24-1; d_call: TRBD1; j_call: TRBJ2-1; cdr3_aa: CATSESGQGSFNEQFF; cdr3_nt: TGTGCCACCAGTGAATCGGGACAGGGGTCTTTCAATGAGCAGTTCTTC
clone_size: many; v_call: TRBV3-1; d_call: .; j_call: TRBJ2-2; cdr3_aa: CASRASREAGELFF; cdr3_nt: TGTGCCAGCAGGGCGAGCAGGGAGGCCGGGGAGCTGTTTTTT
clone_size: many; v_call: TRBV7-9; d_call: TRBD2; j_call: TRBJ2-1; cdr3_aa: CASSLAGLGYNEQFF; cdr3_nt: TGTGCCAGCAGCTTGGCGGGACTAGGGTACAATGAGCAGTTCTTC
clone_size: medium-sized; v_call: TRBV7-8; d_call: .; j_call: TRBJ2-2; cdr3_aa: CASSPYGQGSGAGELFF; cdr3_nt: TGTGCCAGCAGCCCGTACGGCCAGGGTAGCGGAGCCGGGGAGCTGTTTTTT
clone_size: many; v_call: TRBV10-3; d_call: TRBD1; j_call: TRBJ1-6; cdr3_aa: CAIRTGGSPLHF; cdr3_nt: TGTGCCATCCGGACAGGGGGCTCACCCCTCCACTTT
clone_size: many; v_call: TRBV6-6; d_call: .; j_call: TRBJ1-1; cdr3_aa: CASSYLRPGQHTEAFF; cdr3_nt: TGTGCCAGCAGTTACCTACGTCCGGGACAACACACTGAAGCTTTCTTT
clone_size: many; v_call: TRBV20-1; d_call: .; j_call: TRBJ2-1; cdr3_aa: CSAVDVRGVRSYNEQFF; cdr3_nt: TGCAGTGCTGTAGACGTCCGTGGGGTACGGTCCTACAATGAGCAGTTCTTC
clone_size: .; v_call: TRBV7-2; d_call: .; j_call: TRBJ2-7; cdr3_aa: CASSLSPKPYEQYF; cdr3_nt: TGTGCCAGCAGCTTAAGCCCAAAACCTTACGAGCAGTACTTC
clone_size: many; v_call: TRBV29-1; d_call: TRBD1; j_call: TRBJ1-6; cdr3_aa: CSVDPWTGVNNSPLHF; cdr3_nt: TGCAGCGTTGACCCCTGGACAGGGGTAAATAATTCACCCCTCCACTTT
clone_size: few; v_call: TRBV12-3/TRBV12-4; d_call: .; j_call: TRBJ2-1; cdr3_aa: CASSLALNYNEQFF; cdr3_nt: TGTGCCAGCAGTTTGGCCCTAAACTACAATGAGCAGTTCTTC
clone_size: many; v_call: TRBV20-1; d_call: .; j_call: TRBJ2-1; cdr3_aa: CSARDFISTGNNEQFF; cdr3_nt: TGCAGTGCTAGAGATTTCATTAGTACAGGTAACAATGAGCAGTTCTTC
clone_size: many; v_call: TRBV5-1; d_call: TRBD1; j_call: TRBJ1-2; cdr3_aa: CASSDTRTGSSGGYTF; cdr3_nt: TGCGCCAGCAGCGATACCAGGACAGGGTCGAGTGGTGGCTACACCTTC
clone_size: many; v_call: TRBV5-1; d_call: .; j_call: TRBJ2-5; cdr3_aa: CASSLVQNGQETQYF; cdr3_nt: TGCGCCAGCAGCTTGGTTCAGAACGGCCAAGAGACCCAGTACTTC
clone_size: many; v_call: TRBV5-1; d_call: .; j_call: TRBJ1-5; cdr3_aa: CASSPTAGGGNQPQHF; cdr3_nt: TGCGCCAGCAGCCCAACCGCGGGGGGAGGCAATCAGCCCCAGCATTTT
clone_size: many; v_call: TRBV10-2; d_call: .; j_call: TRBJ2-3; cdr3_aa: CASSESGGGTDTQYF; cdr3_nt: TGCGCCAGCAGTGAGTCGGGCGGGGGCACAGATACGCAGTATTTT
clone_size: few; v_call: TRBV29-1; d_call: TRBD1; j_call: TRBJ2-7; cdr3_aa: CSVARGQEEQYF; cdr3_nt: TGCAGCGTTGCCAGGGGGCAGGAAGAGCAGTACTTC
clone_size: .; v_call: TRBV11-2; d_call: .; j_call: TRBJ1-5; cdr3_aa: CASSLNGNQPQNF; cdr3_nt: TGTGCCAGCAGCTTAAATGGCAATCAGCCCCAGAATTTT
clone_size: few; v_call: TRBV7-6; d_call: .; j_call: TRBJ2-3; cdr3_aa: CASSPAITDTQYF; cdr3_nt: TGTGCCAGCAGCCCCGCAATCACAGATACGCAGTATTTT
clone_size: few; v_call: TRBV11-2; d_call: .; j_call: TRBJ2-3; cdr3_aa: CASSLGTSTDTQYF; cdr3_nt: TGTGCCAGCAGCCTAGGAACCAGCACAGATACGCAGTATTTT
clone_size: many; v_call: TRBV5-1; d_call: .; j_call: TRBJ2-1; cdr3_aa: CASSTDPYSLNEQFF; cdr3_nt: TGCGCCAGCAGCACCGACCCATATTCACTGAATGAGCAGTTCTTC
clone_size: many; v_call: TRBV12-3/TRBV12-4; d_call: .; j_call: TRBJ1-1; cdr3_aa: CASSARGKAEAFF; cdr3_nt: TGTGCCAGCAGTGCTCGGGGGAAAGCTGAAGCTTTCTTT
clone_size: many; v_call: TRBV5-1; d_call: .; j_call: TRBJ1-1; cdr3_aa: CASSLAQTNTEAFF; cdr3_nt: TGCGCCAGCAGCTTGGCGCAGACGAACACTGAAGCTTTCTTT